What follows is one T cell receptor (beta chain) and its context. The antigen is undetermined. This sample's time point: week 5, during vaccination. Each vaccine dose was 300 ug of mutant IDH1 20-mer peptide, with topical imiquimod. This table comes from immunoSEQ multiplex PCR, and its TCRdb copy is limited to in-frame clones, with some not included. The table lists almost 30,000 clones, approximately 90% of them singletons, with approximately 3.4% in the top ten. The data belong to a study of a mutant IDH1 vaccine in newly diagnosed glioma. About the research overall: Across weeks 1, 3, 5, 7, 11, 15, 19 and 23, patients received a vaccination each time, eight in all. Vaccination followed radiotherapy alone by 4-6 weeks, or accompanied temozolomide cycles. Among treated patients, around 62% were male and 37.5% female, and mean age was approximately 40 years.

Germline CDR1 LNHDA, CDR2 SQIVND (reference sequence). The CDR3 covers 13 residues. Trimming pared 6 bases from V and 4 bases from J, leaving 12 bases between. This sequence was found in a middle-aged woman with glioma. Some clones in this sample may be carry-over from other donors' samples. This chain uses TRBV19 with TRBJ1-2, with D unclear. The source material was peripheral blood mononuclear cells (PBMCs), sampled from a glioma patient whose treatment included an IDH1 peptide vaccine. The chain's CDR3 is CASREPSFYGYTF. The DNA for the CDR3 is TGTGCCAGTAGGGAACCCTCATTCTATGGCTACACCTTC.